One and the same sample provided the 21 T cell receptor beta chains below, sequenced in a study of response to subunit inactivated influenza vaccine. TCRdb reprocessed the RT-PCR reads via MiXCR and lists one record per CDR3 protein. Of about 520,000 distinct CDR3 sequences in the sample, 25% are singletons; the top ten hold approximately 1.9%. Sequenced here: CD4+ T cells sorted from PBMCs, sampled more than 4 days after vaccination. These receptors all come from a middle-aged man who received an inactivated influenza vaccine.

This clonotype was counted between two and nine times. V gene TRBV30 combines with J gene TRBJ2-1; maybe TRBD1 (5 bases). Germline values: CDR1 GTSNPN, CDR2 SVGIG (reference sequence). This CDR3 has 14 amino acids. V was trimmed by 0 bases and J by 5 bases, leaving 11 bases between them. The CDR3 spells CAWSVLIRDNEQFF. The CDR3 coding sequence is TGTGCCTGGAGTGTTTTAATCAGGGACAATGAGCAGTTCTTC.

For the CDR3, the DNA is TGTGCCAGCAGCCCCCAGACAGGGGGCATTTACGAGCAGTACTTC. It codes for CASSPQTGGIYEQYF. V is TRBV7-9 and J is TRBJ2-7; 10 bases match TRBD1. After removal of 5 bases from V and 4 bases from J, the junction contained 8 bases not matched to a gene. CDR3 length: 15 residues. Germline CDR1 reads SEHNR; CDR2 reads FQNEAQ (reference sequence).

Only a few counts were recorded for this clonotype. V is TRBV24-1 and J is TRBJ2-1; 7 nucleotides match TRBD1. Germline CDR1 is KGHDR and CDR2 is SFDVKD. J gave up 7 bases and V 4 bases, and 12 bases lay outside the gene matches. There are 16 residues in the CDR3. In DNA form, the CDR3 reads TGTGCCACCAGTGAACCTAGCCGACAGGGTTCAAATGAGCAGTTCTTC. This gives the protein CATSEPSRQGSNEQFF.

This clonotype was observed a few times. The genes are TRBV4-1 and TRBJ2-6, with D possibly TRBD2 on 6 matching bases. Per germline, CDR1 MGHRA and CDR2 YSYEKL. Trimming removed 4 bases from V and 0 bases from J, with 28 bases in between. The CDR3 is 22 residues long. CDR3 nucleotide sequence: TGCGCCAGCAGCCCCGAAGGGGCGGGGCGGATCCAAGGCACCTCTGGGGCCAACGTCCTGACTTTC. Amino acids: CASSPEGAGRIQGTSGANVLTF.

This chain uses TRBV20-1 with TRBJ1-1, with a tentative D call TRBD1 (6 bases). Germline V gene lookup returns CDR1 DFQATT and CDR2 SNEGSKA (reference sequence). The CDR3 length is 14 residues. Trimming removed 4 bases from V and 0 bases from J, with 12 bases in between. CDR3 bases: TGCAGTGCTACCAGGACAGTAATGAACACTGAAGCTTTCTTT. Amino acids: CSATRTVMNTEAFF.

This clonotype occurred many times. The V gene is TRBV3-1, the J gene TRBJ2-4, with D tentatively TRBD2 (5 bases). This CDR3 comprises 15 residues. CDR1 and CDR2 from the germline V gene are LGHDT and YNNKEL (reference sequence). Trimming removed 1 base at V and 0 bases at J, with 7 bases between. The CDR3 DNA is TGTGCCAGCAGCCAAGGCGGGTTAGCCAAAAACATTCAGTACTTC. Its translation: CASSQGGLAKNIQYF.

The J gene is TRBJ1-2, the V gene TRBV29-1; TRBD1 matches 9 bases. The V segment lost 1 base and the J segment 7 bases; nucleotides outside the gene matches: 1. The CDR3 loop spans 12 amino acids. Germline CDR1 and CDR2: SQVTM and ANQGSEA. The chain's CDR3 is CSVEVGQGGYTF. In DNA form, the CDR3 reads TGCAGCGTTGAAGTGGGACAGGGTGGCTACACCTTC.

The chain recombines TRBV12-3 or TRBV12-4 with TRBJ2-5; 7 bases line up with TRBD2. The CDR3 consists of 15 residues. V shed 6 bases and J 3 bases; nucleotides not matched to a gene: 10. CDR3 DNA: TGTGCCAGCAGCGTGCATGGGGGAGGGGAAGAGACCCAGTACTTC. It encodes CASSVHGGGEETQYF.

This chain uses TRBV12-3 or TRBV12-4 with TRBJ2-7, with D possibly matching TRBD1 (5 bases). CDR3 length: 15 amino acids. Trimming took off 7 bases at V and 3 bases at J, with 19 bases between the two ends. Written as DNA, the CDR3 is TGTGCCAGCATCCTTGACAGAGGCCCATTCTACGAGCAGTACTTC. Translated: CASILDRGPFYEQYF.

This clonotype appeared many times. CDR3 in amino acids: CASSSGQGGKNIQYF. DNA of the CDR3: TGCGCCAGCAGCTCTGGACAGGGAGGCAAAAACATTCAGTACTTC. The chain recombines TRBV5-1 with TRBJ2-4; 8 nucleotides agree with TRBD1. Trimming removed 3 bases from V and 3 bases from J; junction bases left unmatched: 5. CDR1 is SGHRS, CDR2 YFSETQ, per germline. CDR3 length: 15 amino acids.

In its sample, this clonotype was seen a few times. This CDR3 reads CATSQGGTDTQYF. The CDR3 bases are TGTGCCACCTCTCAAGGGGGCACAGATACGCAGTATTTT. The V gene is TRBV15, the J gene TRBJ2-3, with a tentative D call TRBD1 (5 bases). V shed 8 bases and J shed 1 base, with 10 bases lying between them. CDR1 is LNHNV, CDR2 YYDKDF, per germline (reference sequence). The CDR3 is 13 residues long.

Many counts were recorded for this clonotype. This chain uses TRBV12-3 or TRBV12-4 with TRBJ1-1; 7 bases map to TRBD1. The CDR3 is 12 residues long. As DNA, the CDR3 is TGTGCGACCACAGGGGTGGACACTGAAGCTTTCTTT. Amino acid sequence: CATTGVDTEAFF.

The chain is built from TRBV30 and TRBJ1-5, with D uncertain. The CDR3 has 14 residues. Germline V CDR1 and CDR2: GTSNPN, SVGIG (reference sequence). V dropped 1 base and J dropped 0 bases, with 7 bases sitting between them. CDR3: CAWSEVDSNQPQHF. In DNA form, the CDR3 reads TGTGCCTGGAGTGAGGTGGATAGCAATCAGCCCCAGCATTTT.

The sample holds a few counts of this clonotype. The DNA is omitted, as the CDR3 cannot be located on it reliably, and the CDR3 follows TCRdb's listing. The chain has TRBV7-5 and TRBJ2-7; TRBD2 is taken as the D call from the table, unchecked against the DNA. TRBV7-5 is flagged as a pseudogene. The CDR3 spans 18 residues, counting both ends. The CDR3 reads CISVSEMLGGASSYEQYF.

This chain connects TRBV7-8 to TRBJ2-7, with TRBD2 matching over 9 bases. The V and J ends lost 4 bases and 3 bases, in that order; junction bases with no gene match: 7. CDR3 size: 15 residues. Germline-derived CDR1 and CDR2 are SGHVS and FQNEAQ. For the CDR3, the DNA is TGTGCCAGCAGCTCGAGACTAGCGGAGGGCTACGAGCAGTACTTC. The encoded protein is CASSSRLAEGYEQYF.

The chain employs TRBV28 and TRBJ2-3; no clear D gene. Germline CDR1 reads MDHEN; CDR2 reads SYDVKM. The CDR3 loop spans 15 amino acids. Trimming stripped 5 bases from V and 0 bases from J, with 12 bases between. DNA of the CDR3: TGTGCCAGCAGTGGGCAGACAACTAGCACAGATACGCAGTATTTT. Translation: CASSGQTTSTDTQYF.

This clonotype was seen a few times. The rearrangement uses TRBV12-3 or TRBV12-4 and TRBJ2-3, with 12 nucleotides matching TRBD2. The CDR3 is made up of 15 amino acids. J lost 4 bases, V lost 5 bases, and 4 bases had no gene match. For the CDR3, the DNA is TGTGCCAGCAGTGGACTAGCGGGAAGGTCAGATACGCAGTATTTT. This sequence encodes CASSGLAGRSDTQYF.

This clonotype turned up a few times. The chain is built from TRBV6-1 and TRBJ2-1; 12 nucleotides align to TRBD1. CDR1 is MNHNS, CDR2 SASEGT, per germline. V shed 8 bases, J shed 5 bases, and the junction held 7 bases outside the gene matches. The CDR3 has 15 residues. CDR3 DNA sequence: TGTGCCAGCTGGGAAGGGACAGGGGGCCACAATGAGCAGTTCTTC. As protein: CASWEGTGGHNEQFF.

This clonotype was seen a handful of times. This chain uses TRBV3-1 with TRBJ1-4; D is uncertain. The CDR3 has 12 amino acids. Looked up from germline, CDR1 is LGHDT and CDR2 is YNNKEL (reference sequence). V lost 1 base and J 7 bases, leaving 4 bases between the germline ends. CDR3 residues: CASSQVSEKLFF. The CDR3 DNA sequence: TGTGCCAGCAGCCAAGTATCTGAAAAACTGTTTTTT.

CDR3 sequence: CASSWGQGNQETQYF. Written as DNA, the CDR3 is TGTGCCAGCAGTTGGGGCCAGGGGAACCAAGAGACCCAGTACTTC. V is TRBV6-2 or TRBV6-3 and J is TRBJ2-5; possible D gene TRBD1, 6 bases. The CDR3 is 15 residues long. The V gene's germline CDR1 is MNHEY and CDR2 SVGEGT. The V gene lost 4 bases and the J gene lost 0 bases, with 12 bases spanning the gap.

J is TRBJ1-2 and V is TRBV15; no clear D gene. V was clipped by 0 bases and J by 4 bases, with 12 bases between them. CDR1 is LNHNV and CDR2 is YYDKDF in the germline V gene (reference sequence). This CDR3 spans 15 amino acids. The CDR3 is CATSRDLVTLYGYTF. CDR3 DNA: TGTGCCACCAGCAGAGATTTAGTGACACTCTATGGCTACACCTTC.